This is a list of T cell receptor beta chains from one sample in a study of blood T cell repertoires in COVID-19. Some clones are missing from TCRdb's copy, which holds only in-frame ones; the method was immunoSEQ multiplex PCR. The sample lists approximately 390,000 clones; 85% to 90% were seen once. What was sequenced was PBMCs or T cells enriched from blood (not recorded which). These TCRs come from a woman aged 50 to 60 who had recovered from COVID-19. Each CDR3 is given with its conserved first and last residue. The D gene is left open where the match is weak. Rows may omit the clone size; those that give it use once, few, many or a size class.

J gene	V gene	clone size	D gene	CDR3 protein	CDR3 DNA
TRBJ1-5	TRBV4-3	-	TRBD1	CASRRDRVGNQPQHF	TGCGCCAGCAGGCGAGACAGGGTAGGGAATCAGCCCCAGCATTTT
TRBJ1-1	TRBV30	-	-	CAWSVARRFVAFF	TGTGCCTGGAGTGTGGCTCGGCGGTTTGTTGCTTTCTTT
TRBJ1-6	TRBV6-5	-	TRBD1	CASTNRGTLNSPLHF	TGTGCCAGCACCAACAGGGGGACATTAAATTCACCCCTCCACTTT
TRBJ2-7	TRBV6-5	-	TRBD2	CASRSGGGPYEQYF	TGTGCCAGCAGGTCGGGGGGGGGTCCCTACGAGCAGTACTTC
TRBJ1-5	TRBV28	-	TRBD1	CASSVTGNQPQHF	TGTGCCAGCAGTGTGACAGGGAACCAGCCCCAGCATTTT
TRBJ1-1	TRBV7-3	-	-	CASSLNGREEAFF	TGTGCCAGCAGCTTAAATGGGAGGGAGGAAGCTTTCTTT
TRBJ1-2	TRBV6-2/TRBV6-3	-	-	CASSPDPRVLWTKPYGYTF	TGTGCCAGCAGTCCGGACCCTCGGGTCCTCTGGACAAAGCCGTATGGCTACACCTTC
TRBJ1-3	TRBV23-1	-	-	CASKGPLGPIYF	TGCGCCAGCAAAGGGCCTTTGGGGCCCATATATTTT
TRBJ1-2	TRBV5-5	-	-	CASSRDAYGYTF	TGTGCCAGCAGTCGGGATGCCTACGGCTACACCTTC
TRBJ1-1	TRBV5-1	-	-	CASSIVDTEAFF	TGCGCCAGCTCAATCGTAGACACTGAAGCTTTCTTT
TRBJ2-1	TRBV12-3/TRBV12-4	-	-	CASSYAVEQFF	TGTGCCAGCAGTTATGCGGTTGAGCAGTTCTTC
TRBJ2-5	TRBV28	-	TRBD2	CASRGTSGGLIETQYF	TGTGCCAGCAGGGGGACTAGCGGGGGACTAATAGAGACCCAGTACTTC
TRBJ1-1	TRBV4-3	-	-	CASSLSGPTEAFF	TGCGCCAGCAGCCTTAGCGGGCCGACTGAAGCTTTCTTT
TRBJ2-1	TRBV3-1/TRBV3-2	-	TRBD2	CASSSRLAGGQGNEQFF	TGTGCCAGCAGCTCCCGACTAGCGGGGGGACAAGGGAATGAGCAGTTCTTC
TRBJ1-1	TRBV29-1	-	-	CSSRGLNTEAFF	TGCAGCAGCAGGGGTTTGAACACTGAAGCTTTCTTT
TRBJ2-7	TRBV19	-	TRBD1	CASSISGGFYEQYF	TGTGCCAGTAGTATCTCAGGGGGCTTTTACGAGCAGTACTTC
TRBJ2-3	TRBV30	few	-	CAWSVLLGPVF	TGTGCCTGGAGTGTCCTACTGGGGCCAGTTTTT
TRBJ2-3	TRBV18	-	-	CASSATDTQYF	TGTGCCAGCTCGGCCACAGATACGCAGTATTTT
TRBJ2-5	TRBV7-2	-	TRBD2	CASSQSGGDETQYF	TGTGCCAGCAGCCAAAGCGGGGGGGACGAGACCCAGTACTTC
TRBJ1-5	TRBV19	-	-	CASRPGGTSNQPQHF	TGTGCCAGTAGACCGGGGGGGACGAGCAATCAGCCCCAGCATTTT
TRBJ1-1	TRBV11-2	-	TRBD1	CASSWTGGLNTEAFF	TGTGCCAGCAGCTGGACAGGGGGTTTGAACACTGAAGCTTTCTTT
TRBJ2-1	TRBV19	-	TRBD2	CASSIGTSGGRGEQFF	TGTGCCAGTAGTATCGGGACTAGCGGGGGGCGCGGTGAGCAGTTCTTC
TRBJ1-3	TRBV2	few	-	CASSDGAVLKGNTIYF	TGTGCCAGCAGTGATGGTGCAGTCCTTAAAGGAAACACCATATATTTT
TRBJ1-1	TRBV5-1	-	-	CASSIAGMNTEAFF	TGCGCCAGCAGCATTGCCGGTATGAACACTGAAGCTTTCTTT
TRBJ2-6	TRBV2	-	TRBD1	CASNHGQGAGANVLTF	TGTGCCAGCAACCACGGACAGGGTGCTGGGGCCAACGTCCTGACTTTC
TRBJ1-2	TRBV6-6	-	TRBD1	CASAPGQGGYTF	TGTGCCAGCGCCCCTGGACAGGGTGGCTACACCTTC
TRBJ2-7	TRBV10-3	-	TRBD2	CAISGSGTSYEQYF	TGTGCCATCAGTGGTAGCGGGACCTCCTACGAGCAGTACTTC
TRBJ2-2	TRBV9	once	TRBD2	CASSVGSGGNTGELFF	TGTGCCAGCAGCGTAGGGAGCGGGGGGAACACCGGGGAGCTGTTTTTT
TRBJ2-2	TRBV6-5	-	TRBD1	CASSYWQGATGELFF	TGTGCCAGCAGTTACTGGCAGGGGGCGACCGGGGAGCTGTTTTTT
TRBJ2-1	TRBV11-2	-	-	CASSLIVTDVNEQFF	TGTGCCAGCAGCTTAATCGTGACTGACGTAAATGAGCAGTTCTTC
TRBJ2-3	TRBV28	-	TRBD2	CASSHRLADTSTDTQYF	TGTGCCAGCAGCCATAGACTAGCGGATACTAGCACAGATACGCAGTATTTT
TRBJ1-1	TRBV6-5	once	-	CASSSYKWSSEAFF	TGTGCCAGCAGTTCTTATAAATGGAGCTCTGAAGCTTTCTTT
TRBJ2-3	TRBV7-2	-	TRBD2	CASSLALRGGTDTQYF	TGTGCCAGCAGCTTAGCGTTGCGGGGGGGCACAGATACGCAGTATTTT
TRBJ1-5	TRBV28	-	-	CASSILLNQPQHF	TGTGCCAGCAGTATCCTACTCAATCAGCCCCAGCATTTT
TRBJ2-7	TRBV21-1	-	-	CASRGHVNEQYF	TGTGCCAGCAGAGGACATGTCAACGAGCAGTACTTC
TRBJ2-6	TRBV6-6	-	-	CASSPPGSGANVLTF	TGTGCCAGCAGCCCTCCCGGCTCTGGGGCCAACGTCCTGACTTTC
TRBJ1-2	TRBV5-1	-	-	CASRAQGGADGYTF	TGCGCCAGCAGAGCGCAAGGGGGGGCGGACGGCTACACCTTC
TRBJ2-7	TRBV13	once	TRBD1	CASSTQTGGSYEQYF	TGTGCCAGCAGCACTCAGACAGGGGGCTCCTACGAGCAGTACTTC
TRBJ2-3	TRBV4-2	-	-	CASSQLGSTDTQYF	TGTGCCAGCAGCCAACTAGGTAGCACAGATACGCAGTATTTT
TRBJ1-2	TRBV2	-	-	CASSYLGESNYGYTF	TGTGCCAGCAGTTACCTCGGGGAATCTAACTATGGCTACACCTTC
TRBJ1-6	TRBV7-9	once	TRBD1	CASSLTGTGGNSPLHF	TGTGCCAGCAGCTTGACCGGGACAGGGGGTAATTCACCCCTCCACTTT
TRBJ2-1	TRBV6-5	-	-	CASSSGLINEQFF	TGTGCCAGCAGTTCCGGACTGATCAATGAGCAGTTCTTC
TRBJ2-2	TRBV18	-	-	CASSPSVLAGELFF	TGTGCCAGCTCACCGTCGGTACTAGCCGGGGAGCTGTTTTTT
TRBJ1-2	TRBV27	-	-	CASSLHAVIENVHGYTF	TGTGCCAGCAGTTTACATGCTGTGATAGAAAATGTTCATGGCTACACCTTC
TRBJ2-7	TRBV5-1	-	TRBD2	CASSLGTSGEQYF	TGCGCCAGCAGCTTGGGGACTAGCGGAGAGCAGTACTTC
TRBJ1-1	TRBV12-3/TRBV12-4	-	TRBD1	CASVGTGGFLAFF	TGTGCCAGCGTCGGGACAGGGGGTTTTTTGGCTTTCTTT
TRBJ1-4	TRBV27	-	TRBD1	CASSPSISGGKLFF	TGTGCCAGCAGTCCGTCGATATCAGGGGGTAAACTGTTTTTT